The 15 T cell receptor beta chains reported below all come from one sample, sequenced in a study of CD8+ T cells in alopecia areata. The treatment: oral pan-JAK inhibitor, 5-10 mg twice daily. The sequencing template was cDNA reverse transcribed from extracted RNA. Only in-frame clones appear in the TCRdb table, and some are missing; sequencing was by immunoSEQ multiplex PCR. The table lists 120,000 or so clones, roughly 55% of them singletons, with under 7.5% in the top ten. The sample in question was CD4+ T cells sorted from blood, obtained at week 4, from a patient treated with tofacitinib. These receptors originate from a human donor with alopecia areata.

The chain joins TRBV9 to TRBJ2-5; D unresolved. Germline lookup yields CDR1 SGDLS and CDR2 YYNGEE. The length of the CDR3 is 17 residues. Deletions cut 0 bases from V and 5 bases from J, with 20 bases between. CDR3 in amino acids: CASSVEGRSSGVETQYF. Here the CDR3 DNA reads TGTGCCAGCAGCGTAGAAGGGCGGTCCTCTGGAGTGGAGACCCAGTACTTC.

Notes on this clone: The junction differs from germline at one of its ends, possibly a read error. The V and J genes are TRBV30 and TRBJ1-2, with TRBD1 as a possible D gene (6 bases). Germline V lookup: CDR1 GTSNPN, CDR2 SVGIG (reference sequence). CDR3 size: 9 residues. This CDR3 is CTFGGGYTF. For the CDR3, the DNA is TGCACCTTTGGGGGCGGCTACACCTTC.

This clone was detected a few times. The rearrangement links TRBV15 to TRBJ2-3, with D possibly TRBD1 on 6 matching bases. This CDR3 spans 13 amino acids. V was pared by 5 bases and J by 4 bases, with 10 bases between. CDR1 LNHNV and CDR2 YYDKDF come from the germline V gene (reference sequence). CDR3 region: CATSRRQADTQYF. The CDR3, as DNA: TGTGCCACCAGCCGAAGACAGGCAGATACGCAGTATTTT.

The rearrangement uses TRBV7-2 and TRBJ2-7, with a possible D match to TRBD2 (5 bases). V lost 3 bases and J 2 bases, leaving 14 bases between the germline ends. The CDR3 length is 15 residues. CDR1 SGHTA and CDR2 FQGNSA come from the germline V gene. This chain's CDR3 is CASSFSSSTTYEQYF. CDR3 in DNA: TGTGCCAGCAGCTTTTCCTCTAGCACTACCTACGAGCAGTACTTC.

The chain carries TRBV25-1 and TRBJ2-1; D might be TRBD2 (6 bases). Deletions cut 5 bases from V and 3 bases from J, with 14 bases between. Germline V gene sequence: CDR1 MGHDK, CDR2 SYGVNS. The CDR3 has 15 amino acids. CDR3 sequence: CASSYAGTYYNEQFF. CDR3 nucleotide sequence: TGTGCCAGCAGTTATGCCGGGACTTACTACAATGAGCAGTTCTTC.

The chain is built from TRBV10-3 and TRBJ1-1; the match to TRBD1 covers 8 bases. J lost 5 bases, V lost 5 bases, and 13 bases had no gene match. CDR1 is ENHRY, CDR2 SYGVKD, per germline. This CDR3 is built from 16 residues. CDR3 in amino acids: CAISLELTGAGTEAFF. The CDR3 DNA sequence: TGTGCCATCAGTCTCGAATTGACAGGGGCTGGGACTGAAGCTTTCTTT.

This clone was seen only once. The chain couples TRBV5-1 to TRBJ2-5; no reliable D call. This CDR3 contains 11 residues. Trimming removed 6 bases from V and 3 bases from J, with 6 bases in between. Per the germline V gene, CDR1 is SGHRS and CDR2 is YFSETQ. This chain's CDR3 is CASKAEETQYF. The CDR3 region has the DNA TGCGCCAGCAAAGCAGAAGAGACCCAGTACTTC. The entire variable domain, with the rest obtained from reference TRBV5-1 and TRBJ2-5, is as follows: KAGVTQTPRYLIKTRGQQVTLSCSPISGHRSVSWYQQTPGQGLQFLFEYFSETQRNKGNFPGRFSGRQFSNSRSEMNVSTLELGDSALYLCASKAEETQYFGPGTRLLVL.

The sample holds a few counts of this clone. The chain is built from TRBV5-4 and TRBJ2-3; D remains unclear. V lost 6 bases and J lost 1, with 9 bases in between. Germline V gene lookup returns CDR1 SGHNT and CDR2 YYREEE (reference sequence). CDR3 size: 13 residues. The DNA of the CDR3 is TGTGCCAGCAAATTTGAGGGCACAGATACGCAGTATTTT. This gives the protein CASKFEGTDTQYF.

This rearrangement joins TRBV29-1 to TRBJ1-5, with 11 bases lining up with TRBD1. The length of the CDR3 is 13 residues. In germline, CDR1 is SQVTM, CDR2 ANQGSEA. J gave up 7 bases and V 7 bases, and 6 bases lay outside the gene matches. The CDR3 loop is CSARTGGGQPQHF. The CDR3 nucleotides are TGCAGCGCCAGGACAGGGGGCGGCCAGCCCCAGCATTTT.

The V call is TRBV7-9, the J call TRBJ2-5; 8 nucleotides match TRBD1. The V segment lost 3 bases and the J segment 5 bases; nucleotides outside the gene matches: 5. The CDR3 runs 14 residues. The germline CDR1 and CDR2 sequences are SEHNR and FQNEAQ (reference sequence). DNA of the CDR3: TGTGCCAGCAGCTTTGGACAGGGCAAGGAGACCCAGTACTTC. It specifies CASSFGQGKETQYF.

This chain links TRBV30 with TRBJ2-2, with D perhaps TRBD1 or TRBD2 (5 bases each). Germline V gene lookup returns CDR1 GTSNPN and CDR2 SVGIG (reference sequence). V shed 7 bases and J shed 1 base, with 19 bases lying between them. The CDR3 runs 16 residues. This CDR3 is CASPGRNRGNTGELFF. CDR3 bases: TGTGCCTCACCGGGGCGTAACCGGGGGAACACCGGGGAGCTGTTTTTT.

The rearrangement uses TRBV7-2 and TRBJ2-3, with no clear D. The germline V gene encodes CDR1 SGHTA and CDR2 FQGNSA. V was trimmed by 5 bases and J by 1 base, leaving 4 bases between them. CDR3 length equals 12 residues. CDR3 sequence reads: CASSTRTDTQYF. CDR3 DNA sequence: TGTGCCAGCAGCACCCGCACAGATACGCAGTATTTT. The entire variable domain, with the rest obtained from reference TRBV7-2 and TRBJ2-3, is as follows: GAGVSQSPSNKVTEKGKDVELRCDPISGHTALYWYRQSLGQGLEFLIYFQGNSAPDKSGLPSDRFSAERTGGSVSTLTIQRTQQEDSAVYLCASSTRTDTQYFGPGTRLTVL.

The chain is built from TRBV9 and TRBJ2-2; D is possibly TRBD1 (5 bases). V was clipped by 2 bases and J by 7 bases, with 12 bases between them. The germline V gene encodes CDR1 SGDLS and CDR2 YYNGEE. This CDR3 comprises 14 residues. The CDR3 bases are TGTGCCAGCAGCGTTGACAGTTTTGACGGGGAGCTGTTTTTT. Translating it yields CASSVDSFDGELFF.

This rearrangement joins TRBV18 to TRBJ2-5; maybe TRBD1 (6 bases). V lost 3 bases and J lost 3, with 8 bases in between. This CDR3 is 13 amino acids long. Looked up from germline, CDR1 is KGHSH and CDR2 is LQKENI. As DNA, the CDR3 is TGTGCCAGCTCACCTTCAGGGGAAGAGACCCAGTACTTC. Protein sequence: CASSPSGEETQYF.

This clone was picked up one time. V is TRBV2 and J is TRBJ2-3, with TRBD2 as a possible D gene (6 bases). Germline V gene data show CDR1 as SNHLY and CDR2 as FYNNEI. V was shortened by 6 bases and J by 2 bases, with 12 bases between the two germline ends. CDR3 length equals 14 residues. CDR3 bases: TGTGCCAGCAGCTCTAGCGAGAACACAGATACGCAGTATTTT. This encodes CASSSSENTDTQYF.